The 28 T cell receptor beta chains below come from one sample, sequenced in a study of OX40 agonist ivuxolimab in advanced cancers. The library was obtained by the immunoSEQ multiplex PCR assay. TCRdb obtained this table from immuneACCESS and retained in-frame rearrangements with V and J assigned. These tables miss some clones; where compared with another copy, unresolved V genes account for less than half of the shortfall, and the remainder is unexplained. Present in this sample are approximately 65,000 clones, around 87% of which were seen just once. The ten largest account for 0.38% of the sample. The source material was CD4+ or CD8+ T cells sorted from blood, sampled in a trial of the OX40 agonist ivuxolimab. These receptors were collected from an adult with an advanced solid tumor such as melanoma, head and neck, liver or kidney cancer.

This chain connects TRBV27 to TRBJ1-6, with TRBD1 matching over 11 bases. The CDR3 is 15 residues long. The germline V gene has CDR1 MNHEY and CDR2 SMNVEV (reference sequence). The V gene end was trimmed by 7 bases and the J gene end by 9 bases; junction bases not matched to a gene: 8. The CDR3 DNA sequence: TGTGCCAGCACCCTAGGGGGGACAGGGGGTTCACCCCTCCACTTT. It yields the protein CASTLGGTGGSPLHF.

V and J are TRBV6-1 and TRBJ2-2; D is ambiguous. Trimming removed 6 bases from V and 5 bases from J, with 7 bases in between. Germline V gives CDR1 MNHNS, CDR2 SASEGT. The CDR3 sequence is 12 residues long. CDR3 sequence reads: CASSSVTGELFF. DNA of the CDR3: TGTGCCAGCAGCTCGGTAACCGGGGAGCTGTTTTTT.

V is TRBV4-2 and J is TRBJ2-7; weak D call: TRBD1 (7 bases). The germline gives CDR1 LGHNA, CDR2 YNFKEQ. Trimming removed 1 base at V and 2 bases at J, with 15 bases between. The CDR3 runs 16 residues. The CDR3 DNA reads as TGTGCCAGCAGCCAAGGGTCGGGGGACAGTACCTACGAGCAGTACTTC. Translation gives CASSQGSGDSTYEQYF.

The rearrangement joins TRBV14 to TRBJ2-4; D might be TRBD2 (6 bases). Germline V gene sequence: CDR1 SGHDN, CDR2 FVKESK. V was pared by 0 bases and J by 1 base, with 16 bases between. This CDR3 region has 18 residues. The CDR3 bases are TGTGCCAGCAGCCAAGACAGGGTGCGGCGGGATGCCAAAAACATTCAGTACTTC. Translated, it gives CASSQDRVRRDAKNIQYF.

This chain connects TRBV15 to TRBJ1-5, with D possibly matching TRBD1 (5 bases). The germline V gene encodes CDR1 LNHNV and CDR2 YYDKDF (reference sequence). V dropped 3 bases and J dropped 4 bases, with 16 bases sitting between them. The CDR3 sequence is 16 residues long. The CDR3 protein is CATSSWGRGDNQPQHF. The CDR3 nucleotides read TGTGCCACCAGCAGCTGGGGACGGGGTGATAATCAGCCCCAGCATTTT.

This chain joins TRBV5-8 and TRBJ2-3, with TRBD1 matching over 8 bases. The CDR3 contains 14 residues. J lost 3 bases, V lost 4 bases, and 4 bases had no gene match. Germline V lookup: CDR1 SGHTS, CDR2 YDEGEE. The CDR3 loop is CASSLDRGTDTQYF. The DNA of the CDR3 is TGTGCCAGCAGCCTAGACAGGGGTACAGATACGCAGTATTTT.

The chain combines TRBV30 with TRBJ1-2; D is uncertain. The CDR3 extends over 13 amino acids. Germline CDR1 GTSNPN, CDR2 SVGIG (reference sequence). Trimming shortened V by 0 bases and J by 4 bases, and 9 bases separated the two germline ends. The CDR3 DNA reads TGTGCCTGGAGTGTAACGGATAGCTATGGCTACACCTTC. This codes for CAWSVTDSYGYTF.

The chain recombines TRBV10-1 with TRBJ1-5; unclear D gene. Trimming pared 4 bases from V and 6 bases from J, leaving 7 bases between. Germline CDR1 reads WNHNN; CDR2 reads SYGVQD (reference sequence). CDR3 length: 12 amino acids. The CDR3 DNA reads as TGCGCCAGCAGTGCTCCCGGTCAGCCCCAGCATTTT. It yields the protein CASSAPGQPQHF.

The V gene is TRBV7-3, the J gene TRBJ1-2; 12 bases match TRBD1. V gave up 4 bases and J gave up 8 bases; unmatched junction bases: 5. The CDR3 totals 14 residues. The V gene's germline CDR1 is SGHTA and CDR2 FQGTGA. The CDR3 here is CASSSGQGAGGYTF. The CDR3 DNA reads TGTGCCAGCAGCTCGGGACAGGGGGCGGGAGGCTACACCTTC.

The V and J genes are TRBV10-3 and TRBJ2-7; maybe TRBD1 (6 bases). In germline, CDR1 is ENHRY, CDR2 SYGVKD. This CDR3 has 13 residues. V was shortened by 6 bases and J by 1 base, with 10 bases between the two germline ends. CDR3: CAISPQGSYEQYF. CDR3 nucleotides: TGTGCCATCAGCCCGCAGGGGTCCTACGAGCAGTACTTC.

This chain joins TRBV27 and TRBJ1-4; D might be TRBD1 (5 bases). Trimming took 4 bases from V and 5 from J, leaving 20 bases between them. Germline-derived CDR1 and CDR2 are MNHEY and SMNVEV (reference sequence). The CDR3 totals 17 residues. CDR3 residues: CASSYSTPAGWNEKLFF. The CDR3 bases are TGTGCCAGCAGTTATTCCACGCCGGCAGGGTGGAATGAAAAACTGTTTTTT.

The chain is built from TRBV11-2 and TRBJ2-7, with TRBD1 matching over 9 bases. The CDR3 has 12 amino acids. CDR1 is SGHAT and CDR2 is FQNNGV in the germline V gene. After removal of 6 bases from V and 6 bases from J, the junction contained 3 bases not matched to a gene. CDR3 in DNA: TGTGCCAGCAGATTGACAGGGGGCGAGCAGTACTTC. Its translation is CASRLTGGEQYF.

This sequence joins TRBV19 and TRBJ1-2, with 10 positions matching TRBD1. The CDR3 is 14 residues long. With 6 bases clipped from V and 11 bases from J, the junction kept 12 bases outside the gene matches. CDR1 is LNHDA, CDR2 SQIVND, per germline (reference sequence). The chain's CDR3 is CASSRTPGQGRYTF. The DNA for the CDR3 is TGTGCCAGTAGCCGCACCCCGGGACAGGGGAGATACACCTTC. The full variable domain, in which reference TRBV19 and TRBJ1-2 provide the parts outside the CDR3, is DGGITQSPKYLFRKEGQNVTLSCEQNLNHDAMYWYRQDPGQGLRLIYYSQIVNDFQKGDIAEGYSVSREKKESFPLTVTSAQKNPTAFYLCASSRTPGQGRYTFGSGTRLTVV.

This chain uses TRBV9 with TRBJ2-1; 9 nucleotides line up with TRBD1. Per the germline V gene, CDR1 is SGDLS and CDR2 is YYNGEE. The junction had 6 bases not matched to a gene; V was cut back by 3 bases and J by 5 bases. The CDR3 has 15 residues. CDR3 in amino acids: CASSDRGRVHNEQFF. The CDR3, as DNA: TGTGCCAGCAGCGACAGGGGGCGCGTCCACAATGAGCAGTTCTTC.

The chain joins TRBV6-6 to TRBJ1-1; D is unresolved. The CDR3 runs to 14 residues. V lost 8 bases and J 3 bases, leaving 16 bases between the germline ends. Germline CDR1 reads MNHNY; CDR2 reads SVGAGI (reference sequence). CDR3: CASLPPGMDTEAFF. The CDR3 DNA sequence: TGTGCCAGCTTGCCCCCGGGGATGGACACTGAAGCTTTCTTT.

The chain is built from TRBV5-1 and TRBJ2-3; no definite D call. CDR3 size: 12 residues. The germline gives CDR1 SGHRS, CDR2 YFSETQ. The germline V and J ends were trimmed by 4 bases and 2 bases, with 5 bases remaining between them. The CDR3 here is CASSPDTDTQYF. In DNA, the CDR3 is TGCGCCAGCAGCCCCGACACAGATACGCAGTATTTT.

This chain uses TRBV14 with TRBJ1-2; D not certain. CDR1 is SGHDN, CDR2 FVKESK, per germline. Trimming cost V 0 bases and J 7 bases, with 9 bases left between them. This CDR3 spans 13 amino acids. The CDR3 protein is CASSQETGRGYTF. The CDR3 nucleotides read TGTGCCAGCAGCCAAGAAACGGGCCGTGGCTACACCTTC.

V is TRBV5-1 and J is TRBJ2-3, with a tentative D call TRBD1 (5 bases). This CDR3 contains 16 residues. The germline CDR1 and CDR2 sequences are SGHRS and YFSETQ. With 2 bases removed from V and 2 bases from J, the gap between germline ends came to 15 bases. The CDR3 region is CASSFVNLGATDTQYF. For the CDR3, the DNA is TGCGCCAGCAGCTTCGTTAATCTAGGGGCCACAGATACGCAGTATTTT.

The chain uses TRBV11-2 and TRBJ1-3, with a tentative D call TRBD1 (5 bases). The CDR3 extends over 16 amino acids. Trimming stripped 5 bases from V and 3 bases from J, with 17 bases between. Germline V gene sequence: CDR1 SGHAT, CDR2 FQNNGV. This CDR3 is CASSPQRGRGGNTIYF. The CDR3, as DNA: TGTGCCAGCAGCCCCCAGAGAGGGAGGGGTGGAAACACCATATATTTT.

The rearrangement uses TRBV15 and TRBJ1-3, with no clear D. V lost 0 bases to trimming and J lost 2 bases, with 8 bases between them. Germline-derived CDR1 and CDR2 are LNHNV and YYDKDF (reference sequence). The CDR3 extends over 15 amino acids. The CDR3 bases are TGTGCCACCAGCAGAGATAGATTGACTGGAAACACCATATATTTT. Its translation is CATSRDRLTGNTIYF.

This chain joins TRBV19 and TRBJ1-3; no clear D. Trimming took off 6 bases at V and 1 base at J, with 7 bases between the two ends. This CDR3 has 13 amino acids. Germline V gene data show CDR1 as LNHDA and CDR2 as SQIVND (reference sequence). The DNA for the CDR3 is TGTGCCAGTAGCCTAGAGTCTGGAAACACCATATATTTT. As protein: CASSLESGNTIYF.

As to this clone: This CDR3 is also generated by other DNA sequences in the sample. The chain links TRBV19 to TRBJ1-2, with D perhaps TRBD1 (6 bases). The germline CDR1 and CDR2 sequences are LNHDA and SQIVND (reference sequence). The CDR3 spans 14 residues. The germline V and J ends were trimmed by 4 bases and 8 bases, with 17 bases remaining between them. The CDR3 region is CASSRRQAPIGYTF. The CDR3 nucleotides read TGTGCCAGTAGTAGGCGACAGGCCCCGATAGGCTACACCTTC.

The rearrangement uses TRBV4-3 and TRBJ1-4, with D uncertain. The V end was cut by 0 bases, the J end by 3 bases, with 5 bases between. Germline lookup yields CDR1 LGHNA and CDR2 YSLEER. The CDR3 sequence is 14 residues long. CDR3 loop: CASSQDTANEKLFF. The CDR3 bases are TGCGCCAGCAGCCAAGATACCGCTAATGAAAAACTGTTTTTT.

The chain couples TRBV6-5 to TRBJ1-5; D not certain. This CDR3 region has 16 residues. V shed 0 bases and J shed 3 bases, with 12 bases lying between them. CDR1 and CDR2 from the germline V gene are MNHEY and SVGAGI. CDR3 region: CASSYSGRLPNQPQHF. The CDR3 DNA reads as TGTGCCAGCAGTTACTCGGGCAGGCTCCCCAATCAGCCCCAGCATTTT.

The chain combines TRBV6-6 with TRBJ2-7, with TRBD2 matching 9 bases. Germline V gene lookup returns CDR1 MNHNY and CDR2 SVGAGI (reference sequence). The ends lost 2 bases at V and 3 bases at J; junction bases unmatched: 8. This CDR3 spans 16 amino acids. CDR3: CASSYDRGGGNYEQYF. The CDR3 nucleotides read TGTGCCAGCAGTTACGATCGCGGGGGGGGAAACTACGAGCAGTACTTC.

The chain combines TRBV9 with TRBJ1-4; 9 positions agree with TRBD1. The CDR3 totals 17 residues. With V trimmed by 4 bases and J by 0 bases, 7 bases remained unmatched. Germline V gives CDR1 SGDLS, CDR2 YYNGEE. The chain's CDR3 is CASSSGTGRTTNEKLFF. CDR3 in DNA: TGTGCCAGCAGCTCTGGGACAGGGAGAACAACTAATGAAAAACTGTTTTTT.

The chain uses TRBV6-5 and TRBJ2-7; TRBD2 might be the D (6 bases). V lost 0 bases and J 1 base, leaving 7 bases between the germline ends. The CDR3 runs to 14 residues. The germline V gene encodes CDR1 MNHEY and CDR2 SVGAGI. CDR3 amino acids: CASSYSEGSYEQYF. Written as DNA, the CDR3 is TGTGCCAGCAGTTACTCGGAGGGATCCTACGAGCAGTACTTC.

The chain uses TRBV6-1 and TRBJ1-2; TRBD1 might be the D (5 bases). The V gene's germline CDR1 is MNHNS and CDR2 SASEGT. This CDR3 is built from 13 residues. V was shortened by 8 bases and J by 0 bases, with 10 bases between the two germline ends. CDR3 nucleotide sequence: TGTGCCAGCCAAACAGGCCCTAACTATGGCTACACCTTC. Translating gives CASQTGPNYGYTF.